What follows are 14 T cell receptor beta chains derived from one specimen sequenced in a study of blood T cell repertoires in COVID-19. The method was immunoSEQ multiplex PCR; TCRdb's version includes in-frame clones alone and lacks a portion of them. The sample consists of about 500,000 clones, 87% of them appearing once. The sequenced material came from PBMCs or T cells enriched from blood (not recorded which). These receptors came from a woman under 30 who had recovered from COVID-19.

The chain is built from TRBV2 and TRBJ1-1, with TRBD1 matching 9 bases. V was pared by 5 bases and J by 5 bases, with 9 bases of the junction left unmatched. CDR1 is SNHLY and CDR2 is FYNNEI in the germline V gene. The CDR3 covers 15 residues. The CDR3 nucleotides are TGTGCCAGCAGTACCCCCTACAGGGGGCGGACTGAAGCTTTCTTT. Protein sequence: CASSTPYRGRTEAFF.

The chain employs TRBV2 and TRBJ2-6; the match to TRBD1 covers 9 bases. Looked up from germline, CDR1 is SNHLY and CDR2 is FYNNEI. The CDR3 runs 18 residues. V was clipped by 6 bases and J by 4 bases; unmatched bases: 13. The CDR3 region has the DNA TGTGCCAGCAGGGCCGGGACAGGGATAACAGGCGGGGCCAACGTCCTGACTTTC. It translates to CASRAGTGITGGANVLTF.

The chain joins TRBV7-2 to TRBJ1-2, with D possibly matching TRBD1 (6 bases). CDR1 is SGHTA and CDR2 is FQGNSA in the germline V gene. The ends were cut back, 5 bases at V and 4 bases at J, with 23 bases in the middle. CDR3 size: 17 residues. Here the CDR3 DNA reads TGTGCCAGCAGCCCACCCGGCGGGGGGGCGATCAGCTATGGCTACACCTTC. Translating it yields CASSPPGGGAISYGYTF.

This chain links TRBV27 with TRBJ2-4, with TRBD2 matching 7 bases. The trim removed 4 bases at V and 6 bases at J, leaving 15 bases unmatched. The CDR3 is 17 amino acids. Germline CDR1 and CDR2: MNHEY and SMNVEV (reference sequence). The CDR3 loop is CASSSPIEMGRGNIQYF. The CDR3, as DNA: TGTGCCAGCAGTTCTCCTATCGAAATGGGGAGGGGAAACATTCAGTACTTC.

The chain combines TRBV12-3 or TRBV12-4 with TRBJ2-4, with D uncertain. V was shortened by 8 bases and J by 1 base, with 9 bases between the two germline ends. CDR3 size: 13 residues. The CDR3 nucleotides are TGTGCCAGCTGTTCTCCGGCCAAAAACATTCAGTACTTC. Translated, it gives CASCSPAKNIQYF.

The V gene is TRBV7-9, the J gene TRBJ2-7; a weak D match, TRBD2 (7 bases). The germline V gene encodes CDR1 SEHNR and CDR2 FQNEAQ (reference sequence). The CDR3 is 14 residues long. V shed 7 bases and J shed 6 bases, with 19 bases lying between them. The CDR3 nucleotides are TGTGCCAGCAACGAGGGAGGGGGTATTGGCGAGCAGTACTTC. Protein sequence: CASNEGGGIGEQYF.

CDR3: CASSPPGLGPSEQYF. The CDR3 nucleotides are TGTGCCAGCAGCCCCCCGGGACTAGGTCCCTCCGAGCAGTACTTC. The gene calls are TRBV3-1 (or the pseudogene TRBV3-2) and TRBJ2-7; 8 bases align to TRBD2. Germline V gene sequence: CDR1 LGHDT, CDR2 YNNKEL (reference sequence). Losses at the gene ends were 4 bases for V and 6 bases for J; bases not matched to a gene: 11. The CDR3 consists of 15 residues.

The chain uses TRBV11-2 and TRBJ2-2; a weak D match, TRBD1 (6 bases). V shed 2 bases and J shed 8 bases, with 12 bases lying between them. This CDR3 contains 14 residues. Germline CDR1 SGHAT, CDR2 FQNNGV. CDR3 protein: CASSLLQGGGELFF. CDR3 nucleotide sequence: TGTGCCAGCAGCTTACTACAGGGTGGGGGGGAGCTGTTTTTT.

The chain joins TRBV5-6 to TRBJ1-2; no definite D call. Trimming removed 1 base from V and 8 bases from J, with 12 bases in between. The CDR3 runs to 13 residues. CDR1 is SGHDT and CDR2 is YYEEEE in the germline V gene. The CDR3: CASSLNFPSGYTF. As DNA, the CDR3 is TGTGCCAGCAGCTTGAACTTCCCCTCAGGCTACACCTTC.

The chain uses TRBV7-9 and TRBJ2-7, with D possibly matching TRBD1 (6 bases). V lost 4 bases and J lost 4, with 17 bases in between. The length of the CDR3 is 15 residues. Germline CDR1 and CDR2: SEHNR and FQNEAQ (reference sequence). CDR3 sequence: CASSYGGGEEYEQYF. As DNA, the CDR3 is TGTGCCAGCAGCTATGGTGGGGGCGAGGAGTACGAGCAGTACTTC. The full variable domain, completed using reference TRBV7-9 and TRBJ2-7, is DTGVSQNPRHKITKRGQNVTFRCDPISEHNRLYWYRQTLGQGPEFLTYFQNEAQLEKSRLLSDRFSAERPKGSFSTLEIQRTEQGDSAMYLCASSYGGGEEYEQYFGPGTRLTVT.

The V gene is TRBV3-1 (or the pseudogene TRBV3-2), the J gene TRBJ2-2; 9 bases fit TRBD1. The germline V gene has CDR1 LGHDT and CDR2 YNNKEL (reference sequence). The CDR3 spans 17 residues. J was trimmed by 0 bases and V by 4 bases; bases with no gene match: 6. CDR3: CASSPNRGLANTGELFF. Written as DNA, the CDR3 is TGTGCCAGCAGCCCTAACAGGGGGCTAGCGAACACCGGGGAGCTGTTTTTT.

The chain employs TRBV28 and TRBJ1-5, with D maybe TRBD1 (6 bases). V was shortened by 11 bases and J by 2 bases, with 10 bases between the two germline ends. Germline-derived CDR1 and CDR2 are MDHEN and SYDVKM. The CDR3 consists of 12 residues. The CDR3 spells CAGHRGNQPQHF. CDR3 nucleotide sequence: TGTGCCGGACACAGGGGCAATCAGCCCCAGCATTTT.

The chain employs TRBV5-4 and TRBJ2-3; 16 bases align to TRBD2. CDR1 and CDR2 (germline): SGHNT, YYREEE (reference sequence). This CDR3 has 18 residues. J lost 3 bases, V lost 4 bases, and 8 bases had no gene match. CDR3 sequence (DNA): TGTGCCAGCAGCGGAGGGACTAGCGGGGGGGCTTCGACAGATACGCAGTATTTT. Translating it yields CASSGGTSGGASTDTQYF.

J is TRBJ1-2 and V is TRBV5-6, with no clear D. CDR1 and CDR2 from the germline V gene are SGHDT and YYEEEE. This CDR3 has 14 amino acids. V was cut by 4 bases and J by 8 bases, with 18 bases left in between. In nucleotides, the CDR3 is TGTGCCAGCAGCCCGGTGGGGAGGCTCGAAGGCTACACCTTC. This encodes CASSPVGRLEGYTF. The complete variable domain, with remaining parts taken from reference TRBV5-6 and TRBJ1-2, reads DAGVTQSPTHLIKTRGQQVTLRCSPKSGHDTVSWYQQALGQGPQFIFQYYEEEERQRGNFPDRFSGHQFPNYSSELNVNALLLGDSALYLCASSPVGRLEGYTFGSGTRLTVV.